The 14 T cell receptor beta chains presented below share a single source sample, sequenced in a study of CD8+CD57+ T cells in acquired aplastic anemia. Researchers used genomic DNA as the template to profile TCR beta VDJ and CDR3. MiXCR, applied by TCRdb to the reads, yields one record per CDR3 protein. The sample shows about 160,000 distinct CDR3 sequences, 71% of them seen only once. Patients sequenced had flow cytometry evidence of CD8+CD57+ cell expansion. Specimen: sorted CD4+, CD8+, or CD8+CD57+ T cells (not recorded which) from PBMCs. Receptors were obtained from a human donor with aplastic anemia.

The chain joins TRBV7-8 to TRBJ1-1; D is possibly TRBD1 (5 bases). V lost 6 bases and J lost 8, with 16 bases in between. Per germline, CDR1 SGHVS and CDR2 FQNEAQ. This CDR3 has 13 residues. CDR3 protein: CASSDRGRGEAFF. The CDR3 DNA reads as TGTGCCAGCAGTGATCGAGGCCGGGGGGAAGCTTTCTTT.

This chain joins TRBV7-9 and TRBJ2-1, with TRBD2 as a possible D gene (6 bases). Germline CDR1 reads SEHNR; CDR2 reads FQNEAQ (reference sequence). Trimming stripped 3 bases from V and 12 bases from J, with 18 bases between. CDR3 length: 14 residues. The CDR3 protein is CASSLPPPGLSQFF. The CDR3 bases are TGTGCCAGCAGCTTGCCGCCACCGGGACTTTCGCAGTTCTTC.

This chain connects TRBV6-5 to TRBJ1-5; D is unresolved. V was shortened by 4 bases and J by 3 bases, with 7 bases between the two germline ends. CDR3 length equals 13 residues. Germline V lookup: CDR1 MNHEY, CDR2 SVGAGI. Here the CDR3 DNA reads TGTGCCAGCAGTTTGGGTCACAATCAGCCCCAGCATTTT. It yields the protein CASSLGHNQPQHF.

The J gene is TRBJ1-1, the V gene TRBV29-1; 7 positions agree with TRBD1. Germline lookup yields CDR1 SQVTM and CDR2 ANQGSEA. The CDR3 sequence is 15 residues long. The V and J ends lost 6 bases and 4 bases, in that order; junction bases with no gene match: 14. DNA of the CDR3: TGCAGCGTCCCTGTAGTACGACAGGGAGGCACTGAAGCTTTCTTT. Protein: CSVPVVRQGGTEAFF.

The J gene is TRBJ2-3, the V gene TRBV7-9, with D possibly matching TRBD2 (6 bases). Germline V lookup: CDR1 SEHNR, CDR2 FQNEAQ (reference sequence). V dropped 5 bases and J dropped 2 bases, with 14 bases sitting between them. The CDR3 is made up of 15 amino acids. CDR3 sequence: CASSRLGGATDTQYF. In DNA, the CDR3 is TGTGCCAGCAGCCGACTAGGAGGGGCCACAGATACGCAGTATTTT.

This chain links TRBV20-1 with TRBJ1-6, with 7 bases that match TRBD1. The CDR3 spans 20 residues. V shed 3 bases, J shed 1 base, and the junction held 18 bases outside the gene matches. Germline V gives CDR1 DFQATT, CDR2 SNEGSKA (reference sequence). The CDR3 is CSASPPDRVGSKSYNSPLHF. In DNA form, the CDR3 reads TGCAGTGCTAGCCCCCCCGACAGGGTAGGTAGTAAGTCCTATAATTCACCCCTCCACTTT.

V gene TRBV5-4 combines with J gene TRBJ2-5; TRBD2 might be the D (6 bases). Trimming cost V 2 bases and J 1 base, with 6 bases left between them. Germline V gene lookup returns CDR1 SGHNT and CDR2 YYREEE (reference sequence). The CDR3 consists of 13 residues. The CDR3 loop is CASSFGSQETQYF. For the CDR3, the DNA is TGTGCCAGCAGCTTCGGGAGCCAAGAGACCCAGTACTTC.

DNA for the CDR3: TGTGCCAGCAGCCTGGGGACAGAATACGAGCAGTACTTC. Translation: CASSLGTEYEQYF. This chain links TRBV11-3 with TRBJ2-7, with 7 bases identical to TRBD1. The CDR3 is made up of 13 amino acids. CDR1 is SGHNT and CDR2 is YENEEA in the germline V gene. The ends lost 5 bases at V and 4 bases at J; junction bases unmatched: 5. The whole variable domain, filled in from reference TRBV11-3 and TRBJ2-7, reads EAGVVQSPRYKIIEKKQPVAFWCNPISGHNTLYWYLQNLGQGPELLIRYENEEAVDDSQLPKDRFSAERLKGVDSTLKIQPAELGDSAVYLCASSLGTEYEQYFGPGTRLTVT.

The chain recombines TRBV5-1 with TRBJ2-2; 11 positions match TRBD2. The V segment lost 7 bases and the J segment 4 bases; nucleotides outside the gene matches: 6. This CDR3 has 15 amino acids. Germline V gene sequence: CDR1 SGHRS, CDR2 YFSETQ. CDR3 amino acids: CASEVGTSGTGELFF. The CDR3 DNA follows: TGCGCCAGCGAAGTGGGGACTAGCGGCACCGGGGAGCTGTTTTTT.

The genes are TRBV19 and TRBJ1-2; unclear D gene. The V gene lost 1 base and the J gene lost 4 bases, with 7 bases spanning the gap. CDR3 length: 13 residues. From germline, CDR1 is LNHDA and CDR2 SQIVND (reference sequence). The CDR3 protein is CASSIAAGYGYTF. In DNA, the CDR3 is TGTGCCAGTAGTATAGCGGCAGGCTATGGCTACACCTTC.

The chain carries TRBV19 and TRBJ2-7, with TRBD2 matching 9 bases. Per the germline V gene, CDR1 is LNHDA and CDR2 is SQIVND (reference sequence). This CDR3 spans 14 amino acids. Trimming took 6 bases from V and 6 from J; bases not matched to a gene: 9. For the CDR3, the DNA is TGTGCCAGTAGCGCCGGGACTAGCTCCGCCGAGCAGTACTTC. This encodes CASSAGTSSAEQYF.

This clonotype was seen more than once but under ten times. The chain carries TRBV5-6 and TRBJ1-5; D is perhaps TRBD1 (5 bases). The CDR3 totals 12 residues. Germline values: CDR1 SGHDT, CDR2 YYEEEE. V shed 4 bases and J shed 9 bases, with 11 bases lying between them. The CDR3 nucleotides are TGTGCCAGCAGCCAAGGGGTCGGGCCCCAGCATTTT. Its translation: CASSQGVGPQHF.

As concerns this clonotype: Germline is not matched at one junction end, which may reflect a read error. The chain has TRBV24-1 and TRBJ2-1, with TRBD1 matching 9 bases. CDR1 and CDR2 (germline): KGHDR, SFDVKD. The CDR3 length is 17 residues. CDR3: CASSIKIGTGKYNEQFF. The CDR3 DNA sequence: TGTGCCAGCAGTATCAAAATCGGGACAGGGAAATACAATGAGCAGTTCTTC.

This clonotype was detected once. The chain has TRBV7-3 and TRBJ2-7, with TRBD1 as a possible D gene (6 bases). The V gene lost 2 bases and the J gene lost 5 bases, with 19 bases spanning the gap. The germline gives CDR1 SGHTA, CDR2 FQGTGA. The CDR3 has 16 amino acids. CDR3 in amino acids: CASSLDPGRGNNEQYF. CDR3 nucleotides: TGTGCCAGCAGCTTAGATCCCGGCAGGGGTAACAACGAGCAGTACTTC.